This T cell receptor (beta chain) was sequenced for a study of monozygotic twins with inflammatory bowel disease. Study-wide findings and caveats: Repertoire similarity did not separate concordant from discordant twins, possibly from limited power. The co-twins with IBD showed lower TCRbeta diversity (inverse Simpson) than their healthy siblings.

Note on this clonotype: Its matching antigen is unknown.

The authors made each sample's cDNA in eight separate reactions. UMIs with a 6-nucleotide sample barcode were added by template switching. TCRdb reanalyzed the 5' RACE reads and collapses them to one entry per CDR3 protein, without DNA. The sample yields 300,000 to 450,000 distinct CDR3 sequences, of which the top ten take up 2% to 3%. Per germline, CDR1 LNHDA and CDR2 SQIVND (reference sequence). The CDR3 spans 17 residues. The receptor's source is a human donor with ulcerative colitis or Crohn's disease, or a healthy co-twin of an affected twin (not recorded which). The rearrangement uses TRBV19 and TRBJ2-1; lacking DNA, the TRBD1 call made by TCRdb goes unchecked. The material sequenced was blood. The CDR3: CASSIDYGQGGNNEQFF.